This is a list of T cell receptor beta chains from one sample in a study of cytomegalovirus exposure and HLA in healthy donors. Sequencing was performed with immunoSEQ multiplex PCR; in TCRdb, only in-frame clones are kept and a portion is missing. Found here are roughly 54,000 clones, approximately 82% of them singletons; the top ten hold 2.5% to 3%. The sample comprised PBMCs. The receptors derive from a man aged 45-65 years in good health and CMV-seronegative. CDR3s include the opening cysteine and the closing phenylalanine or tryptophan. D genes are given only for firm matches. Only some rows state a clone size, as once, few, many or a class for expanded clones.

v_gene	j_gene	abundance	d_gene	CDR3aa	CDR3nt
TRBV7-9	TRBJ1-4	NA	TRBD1	CASSLTGGNEKLFF	TGTGCCAGCAGCTTGACAGGGGGTAATGAAAAACTGTTTTTT
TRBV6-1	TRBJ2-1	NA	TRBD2	CASSKLAGGYNEQFF	TGTGCCAGCAGCAAACTAGCGGGGGGTTACAATGAGCAGTTCTTC
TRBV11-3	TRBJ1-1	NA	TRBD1	CASSQQGLTEAFF	TGTGCCAGCAGCCAACAGGGGCTGACTGAAGCTTTCTTT
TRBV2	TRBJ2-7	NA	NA	CASGGLGYEQYF	TGTGCCAGCGGGGGACTTGGCTACGAGCAGTACTTC
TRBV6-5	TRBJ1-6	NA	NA	CASSYDSTSPLHF	TGTGCCAGCAGTTACGACAGTACATCACCCCTCCACTTT
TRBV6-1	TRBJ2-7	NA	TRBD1	CASSEAKTGGWYEQYF	TGTGCCAGCAGTGAAGCAAAGACAGGGGGATGGTACGAGCAGTACTTC
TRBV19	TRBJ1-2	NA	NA	CASSILTGDDYGYTF	TGTGCCAGTAGTATCCTGACGGGGGACGACTATGGCTACACCTTC
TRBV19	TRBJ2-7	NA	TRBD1	CASSSGQGPLEQYF	TGTGCCAGTAGTAGTGGACAGGGGCCTCTCGAGCAGTACTTC
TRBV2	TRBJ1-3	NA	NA	CASSVRVMGLSGNTIYF	TGTGCCAGCAGTGTCAGGGTAATGGGTCTCTCTGGAAACACCATATATTTT
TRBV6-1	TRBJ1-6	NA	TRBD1	CAGDRGFGSPLHF	TGTGCCGGGGACAGGGGTTTCGGTTCACCCCTCCACTTT
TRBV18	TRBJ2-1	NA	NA	CASSIQELGSEQFF	TGTGCCAGCTCAATACAGGAGCTCGGGTCTGAGCAGTTCTTC
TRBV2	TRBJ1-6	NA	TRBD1	CASSETGQGLRNSPLHF	TGTGCCAGCAGTGAAACGGGACAGGGGTTGCGAAATTCACCCCTCCACTTT
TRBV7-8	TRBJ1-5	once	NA	CASSLGGGVLGNQPQHF	TGTGCCAGCAGCTTAGGAGGGGGGGTCCTGGGCAATCAGCCCCAGCATTTT
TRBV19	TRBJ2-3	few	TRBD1	CASGQGPDTQYF	TGTGCCAGTGGACAGGGGCCAGATACGCAGTATTTT